One sample yielded the 5 T cell receptor beta chains listed below, sequenced in a study of T cells expressing NK-cell markers. Reanalyzing the 5' RACE reads, TCRdb keeps one entry per CDR3 protein, without DNA. This sample's table has about half a million distinct CDR3 sequences. The sequencing sample was made of blood T cells: a sorted CD56 or NKG2C T cell subset, CD4+ or CD8+ T cells, or bulk PBMC T cells (not recorded which). These receptors originate from a woman in her fifties or sixties in good health.

The gene calls are TRBV9 and TRBJ1-3. The CDR3 covers 15 residues. Germline CDR1 reads SGDLS; CDR2 reads YYNGEE. This CDR3 reads CASSVAQDVGNTIYF.

V usage is TRBV27 and J usage is TRBJ2-7; TCRdb designates TRBD1, a call that cannot be tested without DNA. The germline V gene encodes CDR1 MNHEY and CDR2 SMNVEV (reference sequence). The CDR3 loop spans 15 amino acids. This chain's CDR3 is CASSSPLRTGYEQYF.

The chain carries TRBV20-1 and TRBJ1-2; the D call of TRBD1 rests on TCRdb alone, since no DNA is present to check it. CDR1 is DFQATT, CDR2 SNEGSKA, per germline (reference sequence). The CDR3 runs to 14 residues. CDR3 in amino acids: CSASTGAVNYGYTF.

This chain uses TRBV28 with TRBJ2-1; the D call from TCRdb, TRBD2, cannot be confirmed without DNA. Looked up from germline, CDR1 is MDHEN and CDR2 is SYDVKM. The CDR3 is made up of 15 amino acids. The CDR3 is CASSLRSSGRREQFF.

The CDR3 spells CSARERSPRGADPEQYF. The chain combines TRBV20-1 with TRBJ2-7; TCRdb reports TRBD1, a call that lacks DNA to check it against. CDR3 length: 17 residues. CDR1 and CDR2 from the germline V gene are DFQATT and SNEGSKA (reference sequence).